This T cell receptor (beta chain) was observed in a study of blood T cell repertoires in COVID-19. There are 14 residues in the CDR3. V was pared by 0 bases and J by 0 bases, with 5 bases between. Germline V gene lookup returns CDR1 LGHNA and CDR2 YNFKEQ. TCRdb's copy holds only in-frame clones and misses some; the assay was immunoSEQ multiplex PCR. This table holds a few hundred thousand clones, around 85% found once. The V and J genes are TRBV4-2 and TRBJ1-1; D is unclear. The receptor comes from a woman between 40 and 50 years old with acute COVID-19. The sample taken for sequencing was PBMCs or T cells enriched from blood (not recorded which). The CDR3 bases are TGTGCCAGCAGCCAAGACAGAATGAACACTGAAGCTTTCTTT. It specifies CASSQDRMNTEAFF.